This T cell receptor (beta chain) was sequenced during a study of T cell changes during pregnancy in multiple sclerosis. TCRdb keeps only in-frame clones here, not all; method: immunoSEQ multiplex PCR. The sample has approximately 100,000 clones, 91% seen once; the top ten hold 3.1%. Germline CDR1 reads LNHDA; CDR2 reads SQIVND (reference sequence). This CDR3 comprises 16 residues. Trimming cost V 5 bases and J 4 bases; bases outside gene matches: 8. The chain employs TRBV19 and TRBJ1-2, with 12 positions matching TRBD1. The sample was peripheral blood, taken in the second trimester of pregnancy. This receptor was identified in a female donor with multiple sclerosis, enrolled in a pregnancy study. The CDR3 loop is CASSPGQGARPYGYTF. The CDR3 bases are TGTGCCAGTAGTCCGGGACAGGGGGCGCGGCCCTATGGCTACACCTTC.